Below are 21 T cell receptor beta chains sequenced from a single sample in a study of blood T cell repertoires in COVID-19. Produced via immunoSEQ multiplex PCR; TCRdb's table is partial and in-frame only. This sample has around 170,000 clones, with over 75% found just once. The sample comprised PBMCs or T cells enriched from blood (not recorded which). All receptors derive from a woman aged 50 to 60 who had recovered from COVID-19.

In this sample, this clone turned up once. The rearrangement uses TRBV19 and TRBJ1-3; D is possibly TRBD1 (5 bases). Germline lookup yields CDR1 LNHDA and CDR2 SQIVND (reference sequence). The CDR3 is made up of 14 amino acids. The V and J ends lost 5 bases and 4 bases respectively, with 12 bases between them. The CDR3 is CASSPDSQGNTIYF. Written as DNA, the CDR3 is TGTGCCAGTAGTCCCGACAGTCAAGGAAACACCATATATTTT.

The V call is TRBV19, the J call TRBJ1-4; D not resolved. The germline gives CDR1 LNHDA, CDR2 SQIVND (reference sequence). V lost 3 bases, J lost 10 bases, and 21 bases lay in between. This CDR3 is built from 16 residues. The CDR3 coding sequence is TGTGCCAGTAGTATCTCCGCCTCCGTGAAAGGAGGAAAACTGTTTTTT. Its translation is CASSISASVKGGKLFF. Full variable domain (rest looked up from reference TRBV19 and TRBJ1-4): DGGITQSPKYLFRKEGQNVTLSCEQNLNHDAMYWYRQDPGQGLRLIYYSQIVNDFQKGDIAEGYSVSREKKESFPLTVTSAQKNPTAFYLCASSISASVKGGKLFFGSGTQLSVL.

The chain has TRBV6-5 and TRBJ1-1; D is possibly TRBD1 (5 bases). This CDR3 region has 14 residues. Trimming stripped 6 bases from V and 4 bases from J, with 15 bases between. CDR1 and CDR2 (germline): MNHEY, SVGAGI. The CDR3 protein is CASSRGGSVTEAFF. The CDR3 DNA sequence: TGTGCCAGCAGCCGGGGGGGATCGGTCACTGAAGCTTTCTTT.

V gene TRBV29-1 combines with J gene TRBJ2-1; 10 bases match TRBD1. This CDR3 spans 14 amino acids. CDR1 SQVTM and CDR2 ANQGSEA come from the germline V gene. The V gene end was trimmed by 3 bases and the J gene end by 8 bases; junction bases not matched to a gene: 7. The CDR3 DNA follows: TGCAGCGTTGATGGTGACAGGGGGCTGGATGAGCAGTTCTTC. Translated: CSVDGDRGLDEQFF.

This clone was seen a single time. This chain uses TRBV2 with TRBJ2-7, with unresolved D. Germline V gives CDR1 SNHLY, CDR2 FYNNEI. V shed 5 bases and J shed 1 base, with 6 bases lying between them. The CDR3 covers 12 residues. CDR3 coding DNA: TGTGCCAGCAGTCCAAATTCCTACGAGCAGTACTTC. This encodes CASSPNSYEQYF.

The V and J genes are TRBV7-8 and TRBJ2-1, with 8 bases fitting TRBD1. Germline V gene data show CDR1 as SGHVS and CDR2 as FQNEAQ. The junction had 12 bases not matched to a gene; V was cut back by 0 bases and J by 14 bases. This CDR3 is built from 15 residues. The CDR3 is CASSLAELFRDRKFF. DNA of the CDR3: TGTGCCAGCAGCTTAGCGGAACTTTTCCGGGACAGGAAGTTCTTC.

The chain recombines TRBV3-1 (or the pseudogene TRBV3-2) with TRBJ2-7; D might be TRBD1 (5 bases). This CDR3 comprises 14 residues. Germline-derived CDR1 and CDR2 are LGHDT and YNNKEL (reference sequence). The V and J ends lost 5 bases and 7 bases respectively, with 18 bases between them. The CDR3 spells CASSFREQHIEQYF. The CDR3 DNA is TGTGCCAGCAGCTTCAGGGAACAGCATATAGAGCAGTACTTC.

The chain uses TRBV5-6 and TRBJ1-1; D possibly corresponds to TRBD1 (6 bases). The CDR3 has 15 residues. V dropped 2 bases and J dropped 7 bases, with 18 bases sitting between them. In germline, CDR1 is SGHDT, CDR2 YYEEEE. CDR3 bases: TGTGCCAGCAGCTTTGGGGGACATGTGGCGGGTGAAGCTTTCTTT. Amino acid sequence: CASSFGGHVAGEAFF.

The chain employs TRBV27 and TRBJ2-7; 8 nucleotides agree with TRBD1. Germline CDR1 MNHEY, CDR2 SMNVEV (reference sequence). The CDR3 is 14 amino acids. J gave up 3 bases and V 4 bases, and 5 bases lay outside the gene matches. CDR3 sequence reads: CASSSGTGHYEQYF. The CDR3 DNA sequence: TGTGCCAGCAGTTCCGGGACAGGTCACTACGAGCAGTACTTC.

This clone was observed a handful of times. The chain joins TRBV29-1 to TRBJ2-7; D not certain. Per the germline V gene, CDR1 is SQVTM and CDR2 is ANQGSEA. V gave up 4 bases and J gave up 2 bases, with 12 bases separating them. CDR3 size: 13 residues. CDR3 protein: CSVVTAFAYEQYF. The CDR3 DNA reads TGCAGCGTTGTTACAGCCTTTGCCTACGAGCAGTACTTC.

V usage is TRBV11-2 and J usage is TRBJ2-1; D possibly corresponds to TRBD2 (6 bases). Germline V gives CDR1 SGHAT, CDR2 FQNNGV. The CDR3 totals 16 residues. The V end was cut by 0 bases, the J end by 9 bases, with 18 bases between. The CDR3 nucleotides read TGTGCCAGCAGCTTAGAACGGCCCGGGGCCGGGGGTGAGCAGTTCTTC. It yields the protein CASSLERPGAGGEQFF.

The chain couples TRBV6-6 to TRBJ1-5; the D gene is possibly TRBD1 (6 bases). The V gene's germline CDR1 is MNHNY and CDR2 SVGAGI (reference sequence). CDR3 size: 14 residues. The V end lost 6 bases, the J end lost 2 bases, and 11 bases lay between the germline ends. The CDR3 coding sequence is TGTGCCAGCAGCATTCGACAGGGCAATCAGCCCCAGCATTTT. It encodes CASSIRQGNQPQHF.

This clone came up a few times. CDR3 loop: CASSLGGDEQFF. The CDR3 bases are TGTGCCAGCAGCCTCGGAGGGGATGAGCAGTTCTTC. This chain uses TRBV11-3 with TRBJ2-1; TRBD2 might be the D (6 bases). Germline V CDR1 and CDR2: SGHNT, YENEEA. V was trimmed by 5 bases and J by 8 bases, leaving 10 bases between them. The CDR3 totals 12 residues.

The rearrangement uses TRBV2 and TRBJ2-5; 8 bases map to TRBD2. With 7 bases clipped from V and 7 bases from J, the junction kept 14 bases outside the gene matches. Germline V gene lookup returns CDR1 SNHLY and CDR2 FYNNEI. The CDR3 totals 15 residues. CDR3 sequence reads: CASMNEPGAGGTQYF. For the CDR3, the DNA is TGTGCCAGCATGAACGAGCCCGGGGCGGGAGGGACCCAGTACTTC. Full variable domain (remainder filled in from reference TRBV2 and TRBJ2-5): EPEVTQTPSHQVTQMGQEVILRCVPISNHLYFYWYRQILGQKVEFLVSFYNNEISEKSEIFDDQFSVERPDGSNFTLKIRSTKLEDSAMYFCASMNEPGAGGTQYFGPGTRLLVL.

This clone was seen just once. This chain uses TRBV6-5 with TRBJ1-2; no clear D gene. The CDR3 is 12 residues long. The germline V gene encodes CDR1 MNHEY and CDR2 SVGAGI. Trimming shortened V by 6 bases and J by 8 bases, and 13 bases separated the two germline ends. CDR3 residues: CASRLRSEGYTF. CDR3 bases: TGTGCCAGCAGGTTACGGAGCGAGGGCTACACCTTC.

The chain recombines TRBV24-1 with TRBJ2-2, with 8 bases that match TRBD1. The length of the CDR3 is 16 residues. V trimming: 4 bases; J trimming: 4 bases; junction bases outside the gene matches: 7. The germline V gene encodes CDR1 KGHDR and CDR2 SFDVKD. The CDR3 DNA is TGTGCCACCAGTGACGCTAGGACAGGGTTCACCGGGGAGCTGTTTTTT. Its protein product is CATSDARTGFTGELFF.

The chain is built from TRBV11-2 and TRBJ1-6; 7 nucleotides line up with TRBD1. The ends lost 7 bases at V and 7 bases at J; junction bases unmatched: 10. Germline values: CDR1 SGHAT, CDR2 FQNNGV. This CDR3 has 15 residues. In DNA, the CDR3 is TGTGCCAGCAAAAAACCGGGACAGCCCAATTCACCCCTCCACTTT. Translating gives CASKKPGQPNSPLHF.

For the CDR3, the DNA is TGCGCCAGCAGCCAAGATCTCGGCGGGGCGGAGACCCAGTACTTC. Protein product: CASSQDLGGAETQYF. The chain recombines TRBV4-1 with TRBJ2-5; D possibly corresponds to TRBD2 (6 bases). Germline V gives CDR1 MGHRA, CDR2 YSYEKL. V gave up 0 bases and J gave up 5 bases, with 13 bases separating them. This CDR3 spans 15 amino acids.

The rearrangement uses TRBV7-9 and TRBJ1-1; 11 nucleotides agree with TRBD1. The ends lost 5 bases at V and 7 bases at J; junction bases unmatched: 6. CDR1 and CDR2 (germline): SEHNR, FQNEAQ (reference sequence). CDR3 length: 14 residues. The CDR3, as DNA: TGTGCCAGCAGCCAGGGACAGGGGGAGGGTGAAGCTTTCTTT. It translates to CASSQGQGEGEAFF.

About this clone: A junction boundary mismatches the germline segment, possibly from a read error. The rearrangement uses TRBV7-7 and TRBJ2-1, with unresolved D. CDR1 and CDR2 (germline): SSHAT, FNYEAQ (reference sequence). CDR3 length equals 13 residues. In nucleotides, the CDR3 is TGTGCTAGCAGCTTGAATGAGGATTTTGAGCAGTTCTTC. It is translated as CASSLNEDFEQFF.

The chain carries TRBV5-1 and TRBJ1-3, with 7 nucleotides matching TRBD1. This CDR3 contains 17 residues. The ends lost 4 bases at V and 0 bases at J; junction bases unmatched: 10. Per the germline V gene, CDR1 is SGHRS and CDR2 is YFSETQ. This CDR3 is CASSPQGGPNSGNTIYF. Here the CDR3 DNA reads TGCGCCAGCAGCCCCCAGGGGGGACCCAACTCTGGAAACACCATATATTTT.